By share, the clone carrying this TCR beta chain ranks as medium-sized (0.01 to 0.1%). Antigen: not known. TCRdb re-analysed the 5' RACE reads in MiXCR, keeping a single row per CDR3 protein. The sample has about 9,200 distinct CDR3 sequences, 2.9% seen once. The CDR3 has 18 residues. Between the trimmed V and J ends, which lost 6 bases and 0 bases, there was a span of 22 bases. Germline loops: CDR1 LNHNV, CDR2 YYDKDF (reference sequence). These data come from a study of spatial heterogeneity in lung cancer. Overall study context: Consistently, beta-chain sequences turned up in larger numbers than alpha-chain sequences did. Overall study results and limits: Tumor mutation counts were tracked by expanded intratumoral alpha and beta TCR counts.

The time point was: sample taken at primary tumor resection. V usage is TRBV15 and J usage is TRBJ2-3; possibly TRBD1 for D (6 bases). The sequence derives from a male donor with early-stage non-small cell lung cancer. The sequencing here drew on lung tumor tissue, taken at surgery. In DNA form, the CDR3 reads TGTGCCACCAGTGATCCGGAGCAGGGGATAGTGAGCACAGATACGCAGTATTTT. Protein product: CATSDPEQGIVSTDTQYF.